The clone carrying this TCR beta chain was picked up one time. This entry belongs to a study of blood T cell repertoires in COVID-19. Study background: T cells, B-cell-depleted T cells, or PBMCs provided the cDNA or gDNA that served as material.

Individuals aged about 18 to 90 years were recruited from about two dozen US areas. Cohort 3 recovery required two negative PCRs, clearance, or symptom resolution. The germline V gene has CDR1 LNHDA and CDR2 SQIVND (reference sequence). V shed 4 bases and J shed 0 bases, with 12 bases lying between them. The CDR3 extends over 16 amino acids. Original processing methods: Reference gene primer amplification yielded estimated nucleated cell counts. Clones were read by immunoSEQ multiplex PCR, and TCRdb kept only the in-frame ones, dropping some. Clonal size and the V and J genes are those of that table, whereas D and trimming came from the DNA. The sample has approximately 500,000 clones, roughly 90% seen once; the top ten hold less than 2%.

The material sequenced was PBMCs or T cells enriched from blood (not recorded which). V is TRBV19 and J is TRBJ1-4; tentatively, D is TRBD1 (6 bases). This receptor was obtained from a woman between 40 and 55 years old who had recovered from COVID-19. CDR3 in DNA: TGTGCCAGTAGTACCGGACAGAGAGCAACTAATGAAAAACTGTTTTTT. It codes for CASSTGQRATNEKLFF.